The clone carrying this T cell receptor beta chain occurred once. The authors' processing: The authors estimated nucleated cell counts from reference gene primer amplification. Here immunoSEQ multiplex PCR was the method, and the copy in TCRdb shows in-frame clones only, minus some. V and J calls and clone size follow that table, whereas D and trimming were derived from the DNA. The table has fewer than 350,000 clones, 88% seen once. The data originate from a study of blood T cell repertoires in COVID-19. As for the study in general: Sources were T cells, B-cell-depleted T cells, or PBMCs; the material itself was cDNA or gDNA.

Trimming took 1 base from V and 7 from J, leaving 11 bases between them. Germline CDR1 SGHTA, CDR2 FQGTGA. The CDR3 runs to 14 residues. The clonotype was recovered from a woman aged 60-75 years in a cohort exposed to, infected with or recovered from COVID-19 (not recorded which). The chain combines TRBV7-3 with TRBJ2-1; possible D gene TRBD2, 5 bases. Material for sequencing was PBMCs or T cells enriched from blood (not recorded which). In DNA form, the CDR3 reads TGTGCCAGCAGCTTAAGCCCGGGCGGGAATGAGCAGTTCTTC. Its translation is CASSLSPGGNEQFF. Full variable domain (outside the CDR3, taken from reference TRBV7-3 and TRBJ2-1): GAGVSQTPSNKVTEKGKYVELRCDPISGHTALYWYRQSLGQGPEFLIYFQGTGAADDSGLPNDRFFAVRPEGSVSTLKIQRTERGDSAVYLCASSLSPGGNEQFFGPGTRLTVL.